A single sample gave rise to the 28 T cell receptor beta chains below, sequenced in a study of long-term antiretroviral therapy in people with HIV. An immunoSEQ assay, version v3.0, was performed at survey level. Profiled with immunoSEQ multiplex PCR; TCRdb holds only in-frame clones, not every one. This repertoire shows tens of thousands of clones, around 85% found once; its top ten account for approximately 9.2%. Material: unsorted PBMCs, obtained 4.7 to 5 years after starting antiretroviral therapy. The origin of the receptors is a middle-aged man with HIV.

The DNA for the CDR3 is TGTGCCACCAGCAGAGAACTCGGGGGGTGGACCGGGGAGCTGTTTTTT. Its translation: CATSRELGGWTGELFF. V and J are TRBV15 and TRBJ2-2; TRBD2 aligns across 7 bases. V was clipped by 0 bases and J by 5 bases; unmatched bases: 6. Germline CDR1 is LNHNV and CDR2 is YYDKDF (reference sequence). The CDR3 extends over 16 amino acids.

This chain connects TRBV9 to TRBJ2-1; D call uncertain. CDR1 is SGDLS, CDR2 YYNGEE, per germline. Trimming pared 2 bases from V and 13 bases from J, leaving 4 bases between. This CDR3 is built from 9 residues. CDR3 region: CASSVTQFF. Here the CDR3 DNA reads TGTGCCAGCAGCGTCACCCAGTTCTTC.

The chain uses TRBV18 and TRBJ2-7; a weak D match, TRBD1 (8 bases). CDR1 KGHSH and CDR2 LQKENI come from the germline V gene. Trimming took 3 bases from V and 4 from J, leaving 16 bases between them. The length of the CDR3 is 15 residues. The CDR3 loop reads CASSPGHRGGYEQYF. CDR3 in DNA: TGTGCCAGCTCACCCGGTCACAGGGGGGGATACGAGCAGTACTTC.

The chain links TRBV28 to TRBJ2-7; no firm D call. Trimming took off 3 bases at V and 3 bases at J, with 24 bases between the two ends. The CDR3 is made up of 18 amino acids. CDR1 and CDR2 (germline): MDHEN, SYDVKM. CDR3 sequence: CASSFITKKKTVFYEQYF. The DNA of the CDR3 is TGTGCCAGCAGTTTCATCACCAAAAAAAAGACGGTATTCTACGAGCAGTACTTC. The full variable domain, its missing parts supplied by reference TRBV28 and TRBJ2-7, is DVKVTQSSRYLVKRTGEKVFLECVQDMDHENMFWYRQDPGLGLRLIYFSYDVKMKEKGDIPEGYSVSREKKERFSLILESASTNQTSMYLCASSFITKKKTVFYEQYFGPGTRLTVT.

The chain combines TRBV18 with TRBJ1-2; D is possibly TRBD1 (5 bases). CDR3 length: 13 amino acids. Germline V CDR1 and CDR2: KGHSH, LQKENI. V was trimmed by 2 bases and J by 6 bases, leaving 10 bases between them. The DNA for the CDR3 is TGTGCCAGCTCACCAGGGACCGGGAATGGCTACACCTTC. Protein product: CASSPGTGNGYTF.

The gene calls are TRBV27 and TRBJ2-7; D call uncertain. The CDR3 totals 14 residues. CDR1 MNHEY and CDR2 SMNVEV come from the germline V gene (reference sequence). Trimming shortened V by 2 bases and J by 3 bases, and 11 bases separated the two germline ends. The CDR3 DNA reads as TGTGCCAGCAGTTTAGATGGCTATGGCTACGAGCAGTACTTC. This encodes CASSLDGYGYEQYF.

The chain couples TRBV9 to TRBJ2-5, with TRBD2 matching over 8 bases. The J segment lost 1 base and the V segment lost 3 bases, leaving 8 bases of the junction unmatched. The CDR3 covers 16 residues. Germline CDR1 SGDLS, CDR2 YYNGEE. The DNA of the CDR3 is TGTGCCAGCAGCGATGATAGCGGGGAGTTCCAAGAGACCCAGTACTTC. Its translation: CASSDDSGEFQETQYF.

This clone was detected once. The chain is built from TRBV28 and TRBJ2-1; 10 positions agree with TRBD1. Germline loops: CDR1 MDHEN, CDR2 SYDVKM. V trimming: 2 bases; J trimming: 15 bases; junction bases outside the gene matches: 7. CDR3 size: 13 residues. The CDR3 coding sequence is TGTGCCAGCAGTTTAGACCGGGACAGGGGCCCGTTCTTC. Its translation: CASSLDRDRGPFF.

J is TRBJ2-2 and V is TRBV28; the D is unclear. There are 13 residues in the CDR3. Per the germline V gene, CDR1 is MDHEN and CDR2 is SYDVKM. V dropped 6 bases and J dropped 7 bases, with 12 bases sitting between them. CDR3 DNA sequence: TGTGCCAGCAGCTCACATACTTACGGGGAGCTGTTTTTT. Amino acids: CASSSHTYGELFF.

This clone was detected once. Here the CDR3 reads CASSQTGPGGQPQHF. The CDR3 DNA reads as TGTGCCAGCAGTCAGACCGGGCCCGGTGGTCAGCCCCAGCATTTT. The chain employs TRBV28 and TRBJ1-5; D not resolved. Germline loops: CDR1 MDHEN, CDR2 SYDVKM. V was cut by 5 bases and J by 6 bases, with 17 bases left in between. The CDR3 has 15 amino acids. The whole variable domain, filled in from reference TRBV28 and TRBJ1-5, reads DVKVTQSSRYLVKRTGEKVFLECVQDMDHENMFWYRQDPGLGLRLIYFSYDVKMKEKGDIPEGYSVSREKKERFSLILESASTNQTSMYLCASSQTGPGGQPQHFGDGTRLSIL.

V is TRBV14 and J is TRBJ1-6; 8 bases fit TRBD1. The CDR3 contains 15 residues. Germline V gene lookup returns CDR1 SGHDN and CDR2 FVKESK. With V trimmed by 3 bases and J by 9 bases, 7 bases remained unmatched. The CDR3 region has the DNA TGTGCCAGCAGCCACGGACAGGGCCGAATTTCACCCCTCCACTTT. It encodes CASSHGQGRISPLHF.

This clone was observed a few times. The rearrangement uses TRBV9 and TRBJ2-7, with a weak D call TRBD1 (6 bases). Trimming took off 4 bases at V and 2 bases at J, with 13 bases between the two ends. This CDR3 spans 14 amino acids. Per the germline V gene, CDR1 is SGDLS and CDR2 is YYNGEE. This CDR3 reads CASSSTGDPYEQYF. CDR3 DNA sequence: TGTGCCAGCAGCTCGACAGGTGATCCCTACGAGCAGTACTTC.

V usage is TRBV29-1 and J usage is TRBJ2-5; D tentatively reads TRBD1 or TRBD2 (5 bases each). This CDR3 is built from 15 residues. In germline, CDR1 is SQVTM, CDR2 ANQGSEA. V gave up 7 bases and J gave up 0 bases, with 18 bases separating them. The CDR3 bases are TGCAGCGCTACTAGGGGCTCCGAGTACCAAGAGACCCAGTACTTC. This translates into CSATRGSEYQETQYF.

The chain recombines TRBV6-6 with TRBJ2-5; TRBD2 is a possible D gene (6 bases). The CDR3 runs to 13 residues. In germline, CDR1 is MNHNY, CDR2 SVGAGI (reference sequence). Trimming stripped 7 bases from V and 5 bases from J, with 14 bases between. In DNA form, the CDR3 reads TGTGCCAGCATGGGGGGAACGAGGGAGACCCAGTACTTC. It specifies CASMGGTRETQYF.

The rearrangement joins TRBV10-1 to TRBJ2-1; the match to TRBD2 covers 10 bases. With 3 bases clipped from V and 5 bases from J, the junction kept 4 bases outside the gene matches. The CDR3 loop spans 15 amino acids. CDR1 is WNHNN and CDR2 is SYGVQD in the germline V gene (reference sequence). Written as DNA, the CDR3 is TGCGCCAGCAGTGACCTAGCGGGGGTCGACAATGAGCAGTTCTTC. Translated: CASSDLAGVDNEQFF.

The chain joins TRBV9 to TRBJ2-7; D gene unclear. Looked up from germline, CDR1 is SGDLS and CDR2 is YYNGEE. CDR3 length: 14 residues. Trimming stripped 0 bases from V and 4 bases from J, with 11 bases between. CDR3 sequence (DNA): TGTGCCAGCAGCGTAGATCTGGGAACGTACGAGCAGTACTTC. This gives the protein CASSVDLGTYEQYF.

This clone was observed a handful of times. CDR3 bases: TGTGCCAGCAGCGAATTATTGGGGACAGCGGGGGGCTACACCTTC. Its translation: CASSELLGTAGGYTF. The chain employs TRBV7-3 and TRBJ1-2, with 7 bases fitting TRBD1. The V gene end was trimmed by 5 bases and the J gene end by 8 bases; junction bases not matched to a gene: 14. The CDR3 covers 15 residues. From germline, CDR1 is SGHTA and CDR2 FQGTGA.

The DNA of the CDR3 is TGCAGCGTTGAGCCCCGTTCCGGCTACGAGCAGTACTTC. This sequence encodes CSVEPRSGYEQYF. The genes are TRBV29-1 and TRBJ2-7; D unclear. The V end was cut by 3 bases, the J end by 3 bases, with 12 bases between. This CDR3 has 13 residues. Germline V gene lookup returns CDR1 SQVTM and CDR2 ANQGSEA.

The count of this clone is one. J is TRBJ2-7 and V is TRBV19; D uncertain. V was pared by 6 bases and J by 3 bases, with 12 bases between. Germline-derived CDR1 and CDR2 are LNHDA and SQIVND (reference sequence). CDR3 length: 13 amino acids. CDR3 in amino acids: CASSLRGNYEQYF. For the CDR3, the DNA is TGTGCCAGTAGCTTGAGAGGTAACTACGAGCAGTACTTC.

This clone was counted a single time. V gene TRBV5-4 combines with J gene TRBJ1-6; tentative D call: TRBD1 (5 bases). This CDR3 region has 17 residues. Trimming removed 0 bases at V and 8 bases at J, with 18 bases between. Germline CDR1 reads SGHNT; CDR2 reads YYREEE (reference sequence). CDR3 sequence: CASSLAGGFGADSPLHF. CDR3 in DNA: TGTGCCAGCAGCTTGGCGGGGGGATTCGGAGCTGATTCACCCCTCCACTTT.

The chain recombines TRBV10-1 with TRBJ2-1; no definite D call. Germline lookup yields CDR1 WNHNN and CDR2 SYGVQD (reference sequence). V lost 3 bases, J lost 4 bases, and 4 bases lay in between. The CDR3 contains 12 residues. CDR3 residues: CASSEQYNEQFF. The CDR3 DNA is TGCGCCAGCAGTGAACAGTACAATGAGCAGTTCTTC.

This sequence joins TRBV7-2 and TRBJ1-1, with D possibly TRBD1 on 5 matching bases. CDR3 length: 14 residues. Germline V gene sequence: CDR1 SGHTA, CDR2 FQGNSA. Trimming left V 5 bases short and J 5 bases short, with 15 bases between. The CDR3 reads CASSPGGVYTEAFF. The CDR3 DNA follows: TGTGCCAGCAGCCCCGGAGGGGTGTATACTGAAGCTTTCTTT.

The chain links TRBV5-1 to TRBJ2-7, with 11 positions matching TRBD1. V lost 5 bases, J lost 6 bases, and 7 bases stayed unmatched. Germline V lookup: CDR1 SGHRS, CDR2 YFSETQ. The CDR3 covers 14 residues. CDR3 sequence: CASRDGQGAGEQYF. CDR3 DNA sequence: TGCGCCAGCAGGGATGGACAGGGGGCGGGCGAGCAGTACTTC.

The chain has TRBV7-2 and TRBJ1-2, with no clear D. Germline CDR1 SGHTA, CDR2 FQGNSA. V shed 1 base and J shed 8 bases, with 11 bases lying between them. This CDR3 is built from 13 residues. The DNA for the CDR3 is TGTGCCAGCAGCTTAGAGGGCTATGGGGGCTACACCTTC. Translated: CASSLEGYGGYTF.

CDR3 protein: CASSPFTSASTDTQYF. CDR3 in DNA: TGTGCCAGCAGTCCCTTTACTAGCGCTAGCACAGATACGCAGTATTTT. V gene TRBV7-8 combines with J gene TRBJ2-3; TRBD2 matches 7 bases. V gave up 6 bases and J gave up 0 bases; unmatched junction bases: 9. Germline V gives CDR1 SGHVS, CDR2 FQNEAQ. This CDR3 has 16 residues.

The V gene is TRBV4-2, the J gene TRBJ2-2; TRBD2 matches 8 bases. After removal of 1 base from V and 5 bases from J, the junction contained 9 bases not matched to a gene. The CDR3 extends over 17 amino acids. The germline V gene has CDR1 LGHNA and CDR2 YNFKEQ. The CDR3 loop reads CASSQAPPGGPTGELFF. CDR3 in DNA: TGTGCCAGCAGCCAAGCACCCCCGGGGGGGCCAACCGGGGAGCTGTTTTTT.

This clone was observed once. The rearrangement uses TRBV10-3 and TRBJ1-3, with no clear D. V lost 3 bases, J lost 0 bases, and 12 bases lay in between. Per germline, CDR1 ENHRY and CDR2 SYGVKD. This CDR3 contains 16 residues. The CDR3 nucleotides are TGTGCCATCAGTGAAAGCAACCCGCCCTCTGGAAACACCATATATTTT. Its protein is CAISESNPPSGNTIYF.

The CDR3 nucleotides are TGTGCCAGTAGCCCTGACAGGGATGCGAGGGAGACCCAGTACTTC. As protein: CASSPDRDARETQYF. This chain links TRBV19 with TRBJ2-5; 7 bases match TRBD1. Germline loops: CDR1 LNHDA, CDR2 SQIVND (reference sequence). V shed 6 bases and J 5 bases; nucleotides not matched to a gene: 12. The CDR3 is 15 amino acids. Drawing the rest from reference TRBV19 and TRBJ2-5, the complete variable domain is DGGITQSPKYLFRKEGQNVTLSCEQNLNHDAMYWYRQDPGQGLRLIYYSQIVNDFQKGDIAEGYSVSREKKESFPLTVTSAQKNPTAFYLCASSPDRDARETQYFGPGTRLLVL.